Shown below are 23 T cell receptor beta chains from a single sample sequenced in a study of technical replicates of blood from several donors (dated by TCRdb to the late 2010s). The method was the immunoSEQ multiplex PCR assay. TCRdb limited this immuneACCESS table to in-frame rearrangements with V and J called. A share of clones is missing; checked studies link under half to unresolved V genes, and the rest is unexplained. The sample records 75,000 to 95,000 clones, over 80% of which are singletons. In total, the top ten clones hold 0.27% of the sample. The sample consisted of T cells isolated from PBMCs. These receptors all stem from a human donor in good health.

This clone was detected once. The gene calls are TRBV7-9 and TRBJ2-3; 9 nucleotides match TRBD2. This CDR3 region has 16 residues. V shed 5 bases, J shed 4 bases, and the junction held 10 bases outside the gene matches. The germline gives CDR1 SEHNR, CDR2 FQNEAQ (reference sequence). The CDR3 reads CASSRIGGRDADTQYF. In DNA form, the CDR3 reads TGTGCCAGCAGCCGCATCGGCGGGAGGGATGCAGATACGCAGTATTTT.

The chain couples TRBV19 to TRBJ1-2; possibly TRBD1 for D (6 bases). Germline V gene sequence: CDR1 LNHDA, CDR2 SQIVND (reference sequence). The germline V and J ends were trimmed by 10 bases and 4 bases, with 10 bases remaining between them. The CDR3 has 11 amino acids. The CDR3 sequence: CATRQAYGYTF. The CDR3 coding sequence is TGTGCCACTCGACAGGCCTATGGCTACACCTTC.

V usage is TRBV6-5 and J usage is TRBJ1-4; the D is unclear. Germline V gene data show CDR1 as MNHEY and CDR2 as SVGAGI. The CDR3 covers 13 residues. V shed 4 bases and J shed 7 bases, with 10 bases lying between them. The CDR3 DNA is TGTGCCAGCAGTTGGGCGCCGACTGAAAAACTGTTTTTT. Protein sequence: CASSWAPTEKLFF.

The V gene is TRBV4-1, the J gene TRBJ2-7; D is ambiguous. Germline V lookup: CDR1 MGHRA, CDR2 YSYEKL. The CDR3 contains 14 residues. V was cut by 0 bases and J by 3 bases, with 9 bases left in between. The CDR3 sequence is CASSQDGQVYEQYF. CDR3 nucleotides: TGCGCCAGCAGCCAAGATGGTCAGGTCTACGAGCAGTACTTC.

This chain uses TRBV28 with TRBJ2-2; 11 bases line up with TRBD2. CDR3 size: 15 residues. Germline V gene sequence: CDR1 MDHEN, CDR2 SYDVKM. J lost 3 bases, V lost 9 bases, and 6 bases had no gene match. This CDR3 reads CASSGLAEYTGELFF. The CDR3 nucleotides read TGTGCCAGTTCGGGACTAGCGGAATACACCGGGGAGCTGTTTTTT.

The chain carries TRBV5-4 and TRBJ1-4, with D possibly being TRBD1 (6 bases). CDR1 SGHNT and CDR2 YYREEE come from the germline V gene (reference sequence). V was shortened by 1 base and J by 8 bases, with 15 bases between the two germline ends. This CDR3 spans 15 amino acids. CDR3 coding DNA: TGTGCCAGCAGCTTGTATGGGGGCATTGCGGAAAAACTGTTTTTT. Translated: CASSLYGGIAEKLFF.

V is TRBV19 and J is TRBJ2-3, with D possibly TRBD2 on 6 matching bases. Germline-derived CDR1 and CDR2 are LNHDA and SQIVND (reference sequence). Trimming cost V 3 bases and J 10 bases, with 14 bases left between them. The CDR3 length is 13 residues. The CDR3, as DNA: TGTGCCAGTAGTATGGGGGGTAGTGAAGCGCAGTATTTT. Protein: CASSMGGSEAQYF.

CDR3 in amino acids: CASSLADRGWSYEQYF. In nucleotides, the CDR3 is TGCGCCAGCAGCTTGGCAGACAGGGGGTGGTCCTACGAGCAGTACTTC. V usage is TRBV5-1 and J usage is TRBJ2-7; 9 bases match TRBD1. This CDR3 is 16 amino acids long. The trim removed 0 bases at V and 1 base at J, leaving 5 bases unmatched. Germline V CDR1 and CDR2: SGHRS, YFSETQ.

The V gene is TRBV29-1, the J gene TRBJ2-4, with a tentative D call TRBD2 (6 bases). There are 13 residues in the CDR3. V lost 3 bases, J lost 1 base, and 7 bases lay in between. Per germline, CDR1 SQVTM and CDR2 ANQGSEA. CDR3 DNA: TGCAGCGTTGAGGAGGGGGCCAAAAACATTCAGTACTTC. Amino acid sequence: CSVEEGAKNIQYF.

CDR3: CASRSRDGSYGYTF. In nucleotides, the CDR3 is TGTGCCAGCAGGTCCCGGGACGGGAGCTATGGCTACACCTTC. The chain recombines TRBV6-4 with TRBJ1-2; D perhaps matches TRBD1 (5 bases). Trimming took 6 bases from V and 4 from J, leaving 15 bases between them. The CDR3 runs 14 residues. CDR1 and CDR2 from the germline V gene are MRHNA and SNTAGT.

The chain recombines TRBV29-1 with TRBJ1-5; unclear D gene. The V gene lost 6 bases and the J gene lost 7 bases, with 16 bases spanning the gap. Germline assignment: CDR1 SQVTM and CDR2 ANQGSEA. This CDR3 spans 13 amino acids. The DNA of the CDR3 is TGCAGCGTAGGCGAGGGTTTTCAGCAGCCCCAGCATTTT. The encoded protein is CSVGEGFQQPQHF.

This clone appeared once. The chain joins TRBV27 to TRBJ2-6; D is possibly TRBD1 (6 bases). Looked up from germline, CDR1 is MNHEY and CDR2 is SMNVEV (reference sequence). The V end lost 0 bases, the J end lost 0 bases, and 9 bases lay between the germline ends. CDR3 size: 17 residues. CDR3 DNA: TGTGCCAGCAGTTTATCGACAGGACGCTCTGGGGCCAACGTCCTGACTTTC. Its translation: CASSLSTGRSGANVLTF.

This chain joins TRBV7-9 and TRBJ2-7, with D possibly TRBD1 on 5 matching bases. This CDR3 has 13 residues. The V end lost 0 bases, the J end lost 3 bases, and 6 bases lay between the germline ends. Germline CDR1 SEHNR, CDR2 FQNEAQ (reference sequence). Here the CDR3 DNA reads TGTGCCAGCAGCTTAGCCCAGGGCTACGAGCAGTACTTC. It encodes CASSLAQGYEQYF.

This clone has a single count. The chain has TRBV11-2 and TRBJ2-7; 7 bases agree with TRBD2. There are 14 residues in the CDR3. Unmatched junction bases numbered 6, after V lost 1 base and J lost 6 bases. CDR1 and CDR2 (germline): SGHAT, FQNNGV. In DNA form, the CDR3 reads TGTGCCAGCAGCTTAGTGCGGGGGTCGGTCGAGCAGTACTTC. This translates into CASSLVRGSVEQYF.

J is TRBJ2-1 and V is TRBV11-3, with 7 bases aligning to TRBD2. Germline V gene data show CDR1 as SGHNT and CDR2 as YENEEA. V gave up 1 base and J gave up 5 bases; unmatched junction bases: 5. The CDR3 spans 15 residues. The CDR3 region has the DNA TGTGCCAGCAGCTTAGGACTAGCTTTCCACAATGAGCAGTTCTTC. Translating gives CASSLGLAFHNEQFF. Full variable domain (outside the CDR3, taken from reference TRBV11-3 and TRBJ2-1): EAGVVQSPRYKIIEKKQPVAFWCNPISGHNTLYWYLQNLGQGPELLIRYENEEAVDDSQLPKDRFSAERLKGVDSTLKIQPAELGDSAVYLCASSLGLAFHNEQFFGPGTRLTVL.

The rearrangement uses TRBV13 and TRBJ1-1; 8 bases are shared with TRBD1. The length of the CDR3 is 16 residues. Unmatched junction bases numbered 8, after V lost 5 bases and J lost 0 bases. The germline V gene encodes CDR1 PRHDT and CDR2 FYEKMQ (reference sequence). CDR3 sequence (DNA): TGTGCCAGCAGCACGGGACAGGTCTACTTGAACACTGAAGCTTTCTTT. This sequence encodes CASSTGQVYLNTEAFF.

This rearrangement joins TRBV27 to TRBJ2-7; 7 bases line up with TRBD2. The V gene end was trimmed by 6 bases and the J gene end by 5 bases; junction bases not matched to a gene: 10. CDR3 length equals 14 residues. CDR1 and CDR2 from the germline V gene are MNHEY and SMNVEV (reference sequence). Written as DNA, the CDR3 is TGTGCCAGCAGAGAGGCGGGAGCAGGGAACGAGCAGTACTTC. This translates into CASREAGAGNEQYF.

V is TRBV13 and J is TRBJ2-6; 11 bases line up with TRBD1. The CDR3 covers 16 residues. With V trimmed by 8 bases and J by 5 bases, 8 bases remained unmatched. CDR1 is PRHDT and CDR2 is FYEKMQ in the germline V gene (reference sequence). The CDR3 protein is CASAGGQGGRANVLTF. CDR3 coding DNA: TGTGCCAGCGCTGGGGGACAGGGGGGACGGGCCAACGTCCTGACTTTC.

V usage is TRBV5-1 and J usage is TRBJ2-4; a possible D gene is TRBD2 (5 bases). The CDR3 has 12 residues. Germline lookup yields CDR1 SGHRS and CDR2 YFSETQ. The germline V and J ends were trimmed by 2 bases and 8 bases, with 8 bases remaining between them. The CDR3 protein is CASSLIGDIQYF. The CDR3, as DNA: TGCGCCAGCAGCTTAATCGGGGACATTCAGTACTTC.

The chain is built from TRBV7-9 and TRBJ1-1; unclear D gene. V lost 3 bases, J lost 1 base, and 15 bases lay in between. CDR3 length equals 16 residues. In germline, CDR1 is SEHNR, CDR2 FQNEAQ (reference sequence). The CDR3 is CASSFLLSGSNTEAFF. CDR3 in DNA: TGTGCCAGCAGCTTTTTATTGTCGGGGTCGAACACTGAAGCTTTCTTT.

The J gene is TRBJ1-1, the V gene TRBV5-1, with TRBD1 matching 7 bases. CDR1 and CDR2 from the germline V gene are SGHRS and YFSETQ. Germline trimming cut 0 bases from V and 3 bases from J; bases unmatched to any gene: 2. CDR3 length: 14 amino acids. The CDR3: CASSLGDSYTEAFF. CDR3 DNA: TGCGCCAGCAGCTTGGGGGACAGTTACACTGAAGCTTTCTTT.

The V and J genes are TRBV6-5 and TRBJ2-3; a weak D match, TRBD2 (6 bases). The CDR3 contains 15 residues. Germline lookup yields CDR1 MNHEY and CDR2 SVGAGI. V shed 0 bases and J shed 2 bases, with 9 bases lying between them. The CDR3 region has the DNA TGTGCCAGCAGTTACTCCTGGGGGGTCACAGATACGCAGTATTTT. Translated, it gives CASSYSWGVTDTQYF.

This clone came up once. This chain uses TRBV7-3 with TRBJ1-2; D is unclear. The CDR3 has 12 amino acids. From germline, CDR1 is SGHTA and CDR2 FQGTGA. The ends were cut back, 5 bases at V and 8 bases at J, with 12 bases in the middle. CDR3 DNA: TGTGCCAGCAGCCTGATATTGGGCGGCTACACCTTC. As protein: CASSLILGGYTF.